Below, 2 T cell receptor beta chains from the same sample are listed, as sequenced in a study of tumor and adjacent non-tumor tissue in lung cancer. RNA was extracted from bulk tissue without any cell sorting. Three rounds of nested PCR, following a modified ARM-PCR protocol, produced the TCRbeta library. From the multiplex PCR reads, TCRdb called clonotypes with MiXCR, one entry per CDR3 protein. This table holds more than 75,000 distinct CDR3 sequences, 65% to 75% found once. Sequenced: lung tumor tissue. The receptors shown here come from a woman aged 65 to 85 with non-small cell lung cancer.

The sample holds one count of this clonotype. The chain has TRBV30 and TRBJ1-4; no clear D. This CDR3 spans 12 amino acids. CDR1 and CDR2 from the germline V gene are GTSNPN and SVGIG (reference sequence). This CDR3 is CVGAGTFEKLFF. Written as DNA, the CDR3 is TGTGTCGGAGCGGGAACATTTGAAAAACTGTTTTTT.

V is TRBV20-1 and J is TRBJ1-2, with 7 bases identical to TRBD1. The CDR3 is 14 amino acids. CDR1 DFQATT and CDR2 SNEGSKA come from the germline V gene (reference sequence). Trimming removed 5 bases from V and 4 bases from J; junction bases left unmatched: 10. The CDR3 DNA reads as TGCAGTGCTGACTTACAGGGGATCGCCTATGGCTACACCTTC. It translates to CSADLQGIAYGYTF.